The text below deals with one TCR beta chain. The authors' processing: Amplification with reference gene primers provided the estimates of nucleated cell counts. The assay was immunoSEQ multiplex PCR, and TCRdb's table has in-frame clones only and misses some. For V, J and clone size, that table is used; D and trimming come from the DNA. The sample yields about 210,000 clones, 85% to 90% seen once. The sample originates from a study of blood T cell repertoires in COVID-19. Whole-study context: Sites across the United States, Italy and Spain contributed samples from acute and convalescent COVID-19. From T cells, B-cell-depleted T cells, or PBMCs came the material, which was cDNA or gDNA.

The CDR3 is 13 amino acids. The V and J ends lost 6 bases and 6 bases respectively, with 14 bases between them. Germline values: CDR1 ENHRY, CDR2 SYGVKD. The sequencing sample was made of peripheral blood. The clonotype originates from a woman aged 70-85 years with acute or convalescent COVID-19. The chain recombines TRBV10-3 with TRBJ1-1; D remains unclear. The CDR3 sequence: CAISWQAKAEAFF. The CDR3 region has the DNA TGTGCCATCAGCTGGCAGGCTAAGGCTGAAGCTTTCTTT.